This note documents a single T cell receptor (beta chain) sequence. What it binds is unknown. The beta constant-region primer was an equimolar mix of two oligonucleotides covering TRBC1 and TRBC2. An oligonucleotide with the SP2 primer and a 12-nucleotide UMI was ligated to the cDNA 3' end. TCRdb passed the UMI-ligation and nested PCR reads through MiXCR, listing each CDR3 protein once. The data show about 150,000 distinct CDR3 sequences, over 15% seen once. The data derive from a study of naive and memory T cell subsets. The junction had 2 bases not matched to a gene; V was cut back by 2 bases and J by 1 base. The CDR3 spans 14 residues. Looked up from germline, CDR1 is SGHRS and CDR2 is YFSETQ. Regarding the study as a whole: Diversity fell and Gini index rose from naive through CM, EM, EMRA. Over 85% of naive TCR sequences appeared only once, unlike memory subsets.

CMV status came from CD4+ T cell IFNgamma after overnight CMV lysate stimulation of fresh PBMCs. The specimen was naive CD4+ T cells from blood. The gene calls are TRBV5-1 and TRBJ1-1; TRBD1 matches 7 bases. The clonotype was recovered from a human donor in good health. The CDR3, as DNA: TGCGCCAGCAGCTTACGGACAGGGAACACTGAAGCTTTCTTT. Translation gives CASSLRTGNTEAFF.